This TCR beta chain derives from a study of T cell repertoires in cytomegalovirus infection. In the study overall: Recently identified HLA-C-restricted CMV epitopes and well-studied HLA-B-restricted CMV epitopes were used by the study. Both CMV infection and a matching HLA type were indicated by public TCR beta signatures.

Study-level findings and limits: CMV-specific HLA-C-restricted TCR beta clonotypes dominated the ex vivo response.

Each CDR3 protein is one row after TCRdb ran MiXCR on the reads. The table shows around 300,000 distinct CDR3 sequences, with about 20% occurring only once. The germline V gene has CDR1 SGHAT and CDR2 FQDESV (reference sequence). This CDR3 comprises 11 residues. V shed 8 bases and J shed 4 bases, with 6 bases lying between them. This clonotype was detected only a few times. Antigen specificity is unknown. The sequences come from cultured PBMCs, collected from culture after CMV antigen stimulation. The rearrangement uses TRBV11-1 and TRBJ2-1; D ambiguous. This TCR derives from a human donor in good health (CMV status not recorded). Some clones in this sample may be carry-over from other donors' samples. This CDR3 reads CASGYYNEQFF. The CDR3 nucleotides are TGTGCCAGCGGATATTACAATGAGCAGTTCTTC.